Listed below are T cell receptor beta chains from one sample, sequenced in a study of identical twins. TCRdb ran MiXCR on the 5' RACE reads and lists one entry per CDR3 protein. The sample lists around 960,000 distinct CDR3 sequences, around 12% seen once, with around 1.5% in the top ten. Separately, the same data were catalogued under a study of yellow fever vaccine responses in identical twins.

Sequencing was performed on PBMCs. The receptors derive from a young woman in good health. Each CDR3 is given with its conserved first and last residue. Each record gives: V gene, clone size, J gene, D gene, CDR3 protein, CDR3 DNA. A D gene is named only where the DNA matches it firmly. Expanded clones are given a class, and other clones once, few, many or no size at all.

V: TRBV4-1; size: -; J: TRBJ2-3; D: -; CDR3: CASSKGGRSTDTQYF; DNA: TGCGCCAGCAGCAAAGGAGGGAGGAGCACAGATACGCAGTATTTT
V: TRBV12-5; size: -; J: TRBJ2-3; D: -; CDR3: CSRGKDTQYF; DNA: TGTTCCAGGGGCAAGGATACGCAGTATTTT
V: TRBV28; size: few; J: TRBJ1-5; D: TRBD1; CDR3: CASSPRTGYNQPQHF; DNA: TGTGCCAGCAGCCCTCGGACAGGTTATAATCAGCCCCAGCATTTT
V: TRBV20-1; size: few; J: TRBJ2-1; D: -; CDR3: CSARDLGGHNEQFF; DNA: TGCAGTGCTAGAGATCTGGGGGGACACAATGAGCAGTTCTTC
V: TRBV7-9; size: many; J: TRBJ1-5; D: -; CDR3: CASSSGDQPQHF; DNA: TGTGCCAGCAGTTCAGGCGATCAGCCCCAGCATTTT
V: TRBV29-1; size: many; J: TRBJ2-2; D: TRBD1; CDR3: CSVEGDRVTNTGELFF; DNA: TGCAGCGTTGAGGGGGACAGGGTAACGAACACCGGGGAGCTGTTTTTT
V: TRBV29-1; size: many; J: TRBJ2-3; D: TRBD2; CDR3: CSVVDGAGRTDTQYF; DNA: TGCAGCGTTGTCGATGGAGCGGGGCGCACAGATACGCAGTATTTT
V: TRBV27; size: few; J: TRBJ2-2; D: -; CDR3: CASKIAQTPNTGELFF; DNA: TGTGCCAGCAAAATAGCCCAGACTCCAAACACCGGGGAGCTGTTTTTT
V: TRBV15; size: -; J: TRBJ2-5; D: -; CDR3: CATSRERGRQETQYF; DNA: TGTGCCACCAGCAGAGAGCGGGGGCGCCAAGAGACCCAGTACTTC
V: TRBV20-1; size: -; J: TRBJ2-7; D: -; CDR3: CSAGGKSSYEQYF; DNA: TGCAGTGCTGGTGGAAAATCGTCCTACGAGCAGTACTTC
V: TRBV5-1; size: many; J: TRBJ1-6; D: TRBD1; CDR3: CASSLAGQRYNSPLHF; DNA: TGCGCCAGCAGCTTGGCGGGACAGAGATATAATTCACCCCTCCACTTT
V: TRBV20-1; size: few; J: TRBJ2-5; D: TRBD2; CDR3: CSARPTSGQETQYF; DNA: TGCAGTGCTAGACCCACTAGCGGGCAAGAGACCCAGTACTTC
V: TRBV7-9; size: -; J: TRBJ2-1; D: -; CDR3: CASRSPGAGNEQFF; DNA: TGTGCCAGCAGGTCCCCGGGGGCGGGCAATGAGCAGTTCTTC
V: TRBV6-1; size: few; J: TRBJ2-3; D: -; CDR3: CASSPTGDSTDTQYF; DNA: TGTGCCAGCAGTCCCACGGGGGATAGCACAGATACGCAGTATTTT
V: TRBV7-9; size: few; J: TRBJ2-3; D: TRBD1; CDR3: CASSPGQGDTDTQYF; DNA: TGTGCCAGCAGCCCGGGACAGGGCGACACAGATACGCAGTATTTT
V: TRBV6-5; size: few; J: TRBJ2-1; D: TRBD2; CDR3: CASSYSGRAYHEQFF; DNA: TGTGCCAGCAGTTATTCCGGGAGGGCCTACCATGAGCAGTTCTTC
V: TRBV20-1; size: few; J: TRBJ1-5; D: TRBD1; CDR3: CSARSTGGGEPQHF; DNA: TGCAGTGCTAGATCCACAGGGGGCGGAGAGCCCCAGCATTTT
V: TRBV12-3/TRBV12-4; size: -; J: TRBJ2-5; D: -; CDR3: CASSLEGLWETQYF; DNA: TGTGCCAGCAGTTTAGAAGGGTTATGGGAGACCCAGTACTTC
V: TRBV10-3; size: few; J: TRBJ2-3; D: TRBD2; CDR3: CASGLAGDTDTQYF; DNA: TGTGCCAGCGGACTAGCGGGGGACACAGATACGCAGTATTTT
V: TRBV19; size: few; J: TRBJ2-7; D: -; CDR3: CASSADVSYEQYF; DNA: TGTGCCAGTAGTGCCGACGTAAGCTACGAGCAGTACTTC
V: TRBV4-1; size: -; J: TRBJ1-2; D: TRBD1; CDR3: CASSQERTGVGYTF; DNA: TGCGCCAGCAGCCAAGAGAGGACAGGGGTAGGCTACACCTTC
V: TRBV29-1; size: few; J: TRBJ2-3; D: TRBD2; CDR3: CSVEGLAGSPDTQYF; DNA: TGCAGCGTTGAGGGACTAGCGGGATCCCCAGATACGCAGTATTTT
V: TRBV10-2; size: few; J: TRBJ2-2; D: TRBD2; CDR3: CASSERTSSGELFF; DNA: TGCGCCAGCAGTGAGAGGACTAGCAGCGGGGAGCTGTTTTTT
V: TRBV11-2; size: -; J: TRBJ1-1; D: -; CDR3: CASSLTDQNTEAFF; DNA: TGTGCCAGCAGCTTAACAGACCAGAACACTGAAGCTTTCTTT
V: TRBV2; size: few; J: TRBJ2-1; D: TRBD1; CDR3: CASSQDRGAYNEQFF; DNA: TGTGCCAGCAGCCAAGACAGGGGAGCCTACAATGAGCAGTTCTTC
V: TRBV7-9; size: many; J: TRBJ2-1; D: -; CDR3: CASTTGSYNEQFF; DNA: TGTGCCAGCACCACAGGGTCCTACAATGAGCAGTTCTTC
V: TRBV7-6; size: -; J: TRBJ1-3; D: -; CDR3: CASSLGGPRNTIYF; DNA: TGTGCCAGCAGCTTAGGGGGCCCGAGAAACACCATATATTTT
V: TRBV7-8; size: few; J: TRBJ2-1; D: TRBD2; CDR3: CASSLRASGGEGYNEQFF; DNA: TGTGCCAGCAGCTTAAGGGCTAGCGGGGGAGAAGGGTACAATGAGCAGTTCTTC
V: TRBV10-3; size: -; J: TRBJ2-5; D: TRBD2; CDR3: CAISELAGVRETQYF; DNA: TGTGCCATCAGTGAGCTAGCGGGAGTCCGGGAGACCCAGTACTTC
V: TRBV10-3; size: -; J: TRBJ1-1; D: -; CDR3: CAISRGGGEAEAFF; DNA: TGTGCCATCAGTCGGGGAGGGGGAGAAGCTGAAGCTTTCTTT
V: TRBV27; size: -; J: TRBJ2-1; D: TRBD2; CDR3: CASSPRAGVPYNEQFF; DNA: TGTGCCAGCAGTCCGCGAGCGGGAGTCCCCTACAATGAGCAGTTCTTC
V: TRBV7-9; size: -; J: TRBJ2-7; D: -; CDR3: CASNSGANEQYF; DNA: TGTGCCAGCAATTCAGGAGCGAACGAGCAGTACTTC
V: TRBV28; size: -; J: TRBJ2-7; D: TRBD2; CDR3: CASSLGASGKGEQYF; DNA: TGTGCCAGCAGTTTAGGGGCTAGCGGAAAAGGGGAGCAGTACTTC
V: TRBV7-8; size: -; J: TRBJ1-1; D: TRBD1; CDR3: CASSLAGTAMNTEAFF; DNA: TGTGCCAGCAGCTTAGCCGGGACAGCGATGAACACTGAAGCTTTCTTT
V: TRBV25-1; size: -; J: TRBJ2-7; D: TRBD2; CDR3: CASSEFAGVSEQYF; DNA: TGTGCCAGCAGTGAATTCGCGGGAGTGAGCGAGCAGTACTTC
V: TRBV15; size: -; J: TRBJ1-5; D: -; CDR3: CATSRDSPGTSNQPQHF; DNA: TGTGCCACCAGCAGAGATTCCCCAGGGACTAGCAATCAGCCCCAGCATTTT
V: TRBV20-1; size: -; J: TRBJ1-5; D: TRBD1; CDR3: CSARAGQGRQPQHF; DNA: TGCAGTGCTAGGGCCGGACAGGGAAGGCAGCCCCAGCATTTT
V: TRBV28; size: few; J: TRBJ2-7; D: -; CDR3: CASSPQPGRFSYEQYF; DNA: TGTGCCAGCAGTCCCCAACCTGGACGGTTCTCCTACGAGCAGTACTTC
V: TRBV4-2; size: few; J: TRBJ2-4; D: -; CDR3: CASSQASGNIQYF; DNA: TGTGCCAGCAGCCAAGCAAGCGGGAACATTCAGTACTTC
V: TRBV4-1; size: -; J: TRBJ2-6; D: TRBD1; CDR3: CASSQEGQGASGANVLTF; DNA: TGCGCCAGCAGCCAAGAGGGACAGGGGGCCTCTGGGGCCAACGTCCTGACTTTC
V: TRBV20-1; size: few; J: TRBJ2-3; D: -; CDR3: CSARDDSVASTDTQYF; DNA: TGCAGTGCTAGAGATGATTCGGTAGCTAGCACAGATACGCAGTATTTT
V: TRBV29-1; size: many; J: TRBJ1-4; D: -; CDR3: CSVVVQTNEKLFF; DNA: TGCAGCGTTGTAGTACAGACTAATGAAAAACTGTTTTTT
V: TRBV7-2; size: -; J: TRBJ2-7; D: -; CDR3: CASSLDGKPRIEQYF; DNA: TGTGCCAGCAGCTTAGATGGGAAGCCTCGTATCGAGCAGTACTTC
V: TRBV12-3/TRBV12-4; size: few; J: TRBJ2-1; D: -; CDR3: CASTFGGGAFHNEQFF; DNA: TGTGCCAGCACCTTCGGAGGGGGCGCTTTCCACAATGAGCAGTTCTTC
V: TRBV28; size: -; J: TRBJ2-5; D: TRBD1; CDR3: CASSFWDREGQETQYF; DNA: TGTGCCAGCAGTTTTTGGGACAGGGAGGGACAAGAGACCCAGTACTTC
V: TRBV7-9; size: -; J: TRBJ1-1; D: -; CDR3: CASSSQPGVGTEAFF; DNA: TGTGCCAGCAGCTCACAACCCGGGGTTGGGACTGAAGCTTTCTTT
V: TRBV20-1; size: many; J: TRBJ2-5; D: TRBD2; CDR3: CSARDQAVLSGPQETQYF; DNA: TGCAGTGCTAGAGATCAGGCGGTACTTAGCGGGCCCCAAGAGACCCAGTACTTC
V: TRBV28; size: few; J: TRBJ2-6; D: -; CDR3: CASSSPDSSGANVLTF; DNA: TGTGCCAGCAGTTCCCCGGACAGTTCGGGGGCCAACGTCCTGACTTTC
V: TRBV14; size: few; J: TRBJ2-7; D: TRBD2; CDR3: CASSQGDSGTSGIYSYEQYF; DNA: TGTGCCAGCAGCCAAGGGGACTCCGGGACTAGCGGGATATACTCCTACGAGCAGTACTTC
V: TRBV10-3; size: -; J: TRBJ2-1; D: -; CDR3: CAISDSWGQFF; DNA: TGTGCCATCAGTGACAGCTGGGGGCAGTTCTTC
V: TRBV14; size: -; J: TRBJ2-1; D: TRBD2; CDR3: CASSYPGQPSGRPYNEQFF; DNA: TGTGCCAGCAGCTATCCGGGACAACCTAGCGGGAGGCCCTACAATGAGCAGTTCTTC
V: TRBV29-1; size: -; J: TRBJ2-3; D: -; CDR3: CSVEGPPRDTQYF; DNA: TGCAGCGTTGAAGGGCCGCCCCGGGATACGCAGTATTTT
V: TRBV6-5; size: many; J: TRBJ2-2; D: -; CDR3: CASSYYAYRDMNTGELFF; DNA: TGTGCCAGCAGTTACTATGCGTACCGGGACATGAACACCGGGGAGCTGTTTTTT
V: TRBV28; size: -; J: TRBJ2-6; D: TRBD1; CDR3: CASIGVSGQAGANVLTF; DNA: TGTGCCAGCATTGGCGTATCCGGACAGGCTGGGGCCAACGTCCTGACTTTC
V: TRBV23-1; size: once; J: TRBJ2-1; D: TRBD1; CDR3: CASADCAGTGLVNEQFF; DNA: TGCGCCAGCGCCGATTGTGCCGGGACAGGGTTGGTCAATGAGCAGTTCTTC